This record covers a single T cell receptor (beta chain). Its matching antigen is unknown. According to the study, genomic DNA was the template for TCR beta VDJ and CDR3 profiling. TCRdb recomputed calls from the reads with MiXCR, one row per CDR3 protein. The repertoire holds some 220,000 distinct CDR3 sequences, with about 37% as singletons. The CDR3 spans 16 residues. Trimming pared 0 bases from V and 2 bases from J, leaving 11 bases between. From germline, CDR1 is LNHNV and CDR2 YYDKDF (reference sequence). The data were taken from a study of CD8+CD57+ T cells in acquired aplastic anemia. Study details: Isolated CD4+ and CD8+ cells, once sorted, yielded DNA averaging roughly 3.2 ug.

Study-wide results and limits: Almost 30 CD8+ CDR3 sequences occurred in both the patients and the controls.

Material: sorted CD4+, CD8+, or CD8+CD57+ T cells (not recorded which) from PBMCs. The J gene is TRBJ1-5, the V gene TRBV15, with D unclear. This TCR derives from a human donor in good health, serving as a control. DNA of the CDR3: TGTGCCACCAGCAGAGAGCGGGGAGACGGCAATCAGCCCCAGCATTTT. Amino acid sequence: CATSRERGDGNQPQHF.